This entry lists 13 T cell receptor beta chains sequenced from one sample in a study of identical twins. MiXCR, run by TCRdb on the 5' RACE reads, gives a single entry per CDR3 protein. The sample yields 500,000 to 650,000 distinct CDR3 sequences, about a fifth seen once. Another study also made use of these data, one on yellow fever vaccine responses in identical twins.

Sequences were obtained from CD4+ T cells sorted from blood. The receptors were sampled from a woman aged 18-29 years in good health.

The chain has TRBV7-7 and TRBJ2-5; 11 nucleotides match TRBD2. This CDR3 is 15 amino acids long. The V and J ends lost 5 bases and 3 bases, in that order; junction bases with no gene match: 5. CDR1 and CDR2 (germline): SSHAT, FNYEAQ (reference sequence). CDR3 residues: CASSRTSGGKETQYF. The DNA of the CDR3 is TGTGCCAGCAGCCGAACTAGCGGGGGTAAAGAGACCCAGTACTTC.

This clonotype showed up just a few times. The germline gene is not matched at one end of the junction; a read error may be the cause. This chain connects TRBV12-3 or TRBV12-4 to TRBJ2-4; D remains unclear. The CDR3 covers 12 residues. This CDR3 reads CASSFPSSPPWF. CDR3 sequence (DNA): TGTGCCAGCAGTTTTCCGTCTAGTCCCCCTTGGTTC.

J is TRBJ2-1 and V is TRBV2; D gene ambiguous. This CDR3 is 12 amino acids long. The germline V gene encodes CDR1 SNHLY and CDR2 FYNNEI. V lost 7 bases and J 15 bases, leaving 19 bases between the germline ends. CDR3 DNA: TGTGCCAGCACCCTAAAGGTGGAGTCTAGGTTCTTC. Translated, it gives CASTLKVESRFF. The whole variable domain, filled in from reference TRBV2 and TRBJ2-1, reads EPEVTQTPSHQVTQMGQEVILRCVPISNHLYFYWYRQILGQKVEFLVSFYNNEISEKSEIFDDQFSVERPDGSNFTLKIRSTKLEDSAMYFCASTLKVESRFFGPGTRLTVL.

The V and J genes are TRBV6-1 and TRBJ1-2, with D tentatively TRBD1 (6 bases). This CDR3 has 13 residues. Per the germline V gene, CDR1 is MNHNS and CDR2 is SASEGT. The V end lost 11 bases, the J end lost 0 bases, and 13 bases lay between the germline ends. The DNA for the CDR3 is TGTGCCGCGCGACAGGTAGCTAACTATGGCTACACCTTC. Its protein is CAARQVANYGYTF.

This clonotype appeared a few times. V and J are TRBV27 and TRBJ2-5, with D maybe TRBD1 (5 bases). V shed 5 bases and J shed 0 bases, with 16 bases lying between them. The germline V gene has CDR1 MNHEY and CDR2 SMNVEV (reference sequence). The CDR3 spans 16 residues. DNA of the CDR3: TGTGCCAGCAGTCGAGGAAAGGGGCTGTACCAAGAGACCCAGTACTTC. Amino acid sequence: CASSRGKGLYQETQYF.

This clonotype was detected many times. The V gene is TRBV10-3, the J gene TRBJ2-2, with 7 nucleotides matching TRBD1. Trimming at V came to 4 bases and at J to 1 base, leaving 0 bases not matched to a gene. The V gene's germline CDR1 is ENHRY and CDR2 SYGVKD. This CDR3 region has 14 residues. The CDR3: CAISGTGNTGELFF. CDR3 sequence (DNA): TGTGCCATCAGTGGGACAGGGAACACCGGGGAGCTGTTTTTT.

The chain links TRBV20-1 to TRBJ1-2; the D is unclear. CDR1 is DFQATT, CDR2 SNEGSKA, per germline (reference sequence). With 5 bases removed from V and 6 bases from J, the gap between germline ends came to 16 bases. The CDR3 contains 13 residues. For the CDR3, the DNA is TGCAGTGCTCAAGACGAATTTGCGAATGGCTACACCTTC. This encodes CSAQDEFANGYTF.

This clonotype was recorded a few times. J is TRBJ1-1 and V is TRBV12-3 or TRBV12-4, with 8 bases matching TRBD1. With 0 bases clipped from V and 7 bases from J, the junction kept 7 bases outside the gene matches. The CDR3 consists of 15 residues. The CDR3 DNA follows: TGTGCCAGCAGTTTAGCCCCCGGGACAGGCCATGAAGCTTTCTTT. Translating it yields CASSLAPGTGHEAFF.

This clonotype was counted between two and nine times. The CDR3: CASSSTGVAGANVLTF. As DNA, the CDR3 is TGCGCCAGCAGCTCGACAGGGGTGGCTGGGGCCAACGTCCTGACTTTC. The chain joins TRBV5-1 to TRBJ2-6, with TRBD1 identical over 8 bases. Germline V gene lookup returns CDR1 SGHRS and CDR2 YFSETQ. The CDR3 consists of 16 residues. The J segment lost 2 bases and the V segment lost 3 bases, leaving 4 bases of the junction unmatched. Combining the CDR3 with reference TRBV5-1 and TRBJ2-6 gives the whole variable domain KAGVTQTPRYLIKTRGQQVTLSCSPISGHRSVSWYQQTPGQGLQFLFEYFSETQRNKGNFPGRFSGRQFSNSRSEMNVSTLELGDSALYLCASSSTGVAGANVLTFGAGSRLTVL.

This clonotype was seen only once. V usage is TRBV11-3 and J usage is TRBJ2-3; 11 bases are a match to TRBD2. V was clipped by 4 bases and J by 4 bases; unmatched bases: 1. CDR1 and CDR2 (germline): SGHNT, YENEEA. CDR3 length: 14 amino acids. The chain's CDR3 is CASSSSGRSDTQYF. The CDR3, as DNA: TGTGCCAGCAGCTCTAGCGGGAGGTCAGATACGCAGTATTTT.

The CDR3 loop reads CSVSRQNEKLFF. CDR3 nucleotides: TGCAGCGTGAGCCGGCAGAATGAAAAACTGTTTTTT. The chain employs TRBV29-1 and TRBJ1-4; D remains ambiguous. The V and J ends lost 6 bases and 5 bases respectively, with 10 bases between them. The germline CDR1 and CDR2 sequences are SQVTM and ANQGSEA. The CDR3 has 12 residues.

This clonotype was picked up a small number of times. V gene TRBV18 combines with J gene TRBJ2-3, with D unresolved. Trimming stripped 1 base from V and 5 bases from J, with 7 bases between. The CDR3 sequence is 13 residues long. Germline V CDR1 and CDR2: KGHSH, LQKENI. Written as DNA, the CDR3 is TGTGCCAGCTCACCACTGGACCTAGATACGCAGTATTTT. Its translation: CASSPLDLDTQYF.

The chain has TRBV28 and TRBJ2-5; 7 bases map to TRBD2. V was pared by 2 bases and J by 2 bases, with 5 bases of the junction left unmatched. The CDR3 runs to 15 residues. In germline, CDR1 is MDHEN, CDR2 SYDVKM. The DNA for the CDR3 is TGTGCCAGCAGTTTAAGCGGGAAGAATCAAGAGACCCAGTACTTC. This translates into CASSLSGKNQETQYF.